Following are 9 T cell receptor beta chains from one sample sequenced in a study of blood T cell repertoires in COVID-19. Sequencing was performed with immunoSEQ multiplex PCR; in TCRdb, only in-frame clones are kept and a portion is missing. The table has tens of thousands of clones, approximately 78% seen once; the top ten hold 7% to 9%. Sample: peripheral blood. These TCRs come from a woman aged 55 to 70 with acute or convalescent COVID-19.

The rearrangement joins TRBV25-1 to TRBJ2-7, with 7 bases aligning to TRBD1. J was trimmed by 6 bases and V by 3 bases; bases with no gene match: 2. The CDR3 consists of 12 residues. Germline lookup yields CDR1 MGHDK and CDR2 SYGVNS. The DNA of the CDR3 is TGTGCCAGCAGTGAGCAGGGGGTCGAGCAGTACTTC. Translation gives CASSEQGVEQYF.

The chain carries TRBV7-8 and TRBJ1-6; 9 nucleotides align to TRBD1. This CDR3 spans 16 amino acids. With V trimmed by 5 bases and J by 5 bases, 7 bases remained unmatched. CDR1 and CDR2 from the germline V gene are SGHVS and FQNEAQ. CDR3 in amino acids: CASSILGTGNNSPLHF. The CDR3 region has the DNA TGTGCCAGCAGCATCTTAGGGACAGGGAATAATTCACCCCTCCACTTT.

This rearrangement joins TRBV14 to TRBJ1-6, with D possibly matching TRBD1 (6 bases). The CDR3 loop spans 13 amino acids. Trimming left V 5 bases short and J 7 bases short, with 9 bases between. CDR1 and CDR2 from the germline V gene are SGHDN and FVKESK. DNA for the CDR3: TGTGCCAGCAGCGCGCAGGGGAATTCACCCCTCCACTTT. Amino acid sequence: CASSAQGNSPLHF.

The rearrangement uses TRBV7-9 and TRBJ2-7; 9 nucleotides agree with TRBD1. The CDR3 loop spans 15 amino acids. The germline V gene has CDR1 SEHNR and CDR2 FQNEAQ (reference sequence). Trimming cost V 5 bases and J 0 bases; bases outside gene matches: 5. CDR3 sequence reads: CASSHGTGSSYEQYF. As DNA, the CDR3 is TGTGCCAGCAGCCACGGGACAGGGAGCTCCTACGAGCAGTACTTC.

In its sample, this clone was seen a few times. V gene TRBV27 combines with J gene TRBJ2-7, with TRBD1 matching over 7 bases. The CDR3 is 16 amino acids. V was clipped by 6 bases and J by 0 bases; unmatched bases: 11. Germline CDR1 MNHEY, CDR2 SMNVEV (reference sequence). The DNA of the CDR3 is TGTGCCAGCAGACTACTCCAGGGGGTTCTCTCCTACGAGCAGTACTTC. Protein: CASRLLQGVLSYEQYF.

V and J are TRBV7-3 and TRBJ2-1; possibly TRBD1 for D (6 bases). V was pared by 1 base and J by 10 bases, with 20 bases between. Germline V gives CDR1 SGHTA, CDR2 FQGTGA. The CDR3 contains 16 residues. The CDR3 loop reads CASSLMDPGAALEQFF. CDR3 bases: TGTGCCAGCAGCTTAATGGACCCAGGGGCCGCTCTGGAGCAGTTCTTC.

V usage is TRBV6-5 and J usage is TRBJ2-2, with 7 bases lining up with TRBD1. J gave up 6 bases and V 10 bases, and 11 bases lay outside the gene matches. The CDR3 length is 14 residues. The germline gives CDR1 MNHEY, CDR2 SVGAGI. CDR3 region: CATTQGLVSGELFF. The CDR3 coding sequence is TGTGCCACCACACAGGGGTTGGTGTCCGGGGAGCTGTTTTTT.

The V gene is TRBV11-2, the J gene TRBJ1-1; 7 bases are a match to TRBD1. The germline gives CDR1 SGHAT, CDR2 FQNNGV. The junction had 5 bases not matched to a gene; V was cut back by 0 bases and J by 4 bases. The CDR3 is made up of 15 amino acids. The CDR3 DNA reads TGTGCCAGCAGCTTAGAGGAGGGGGCTGGCACTGAAGCTTTCTTT. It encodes CASSLEEGAGTEAFF.

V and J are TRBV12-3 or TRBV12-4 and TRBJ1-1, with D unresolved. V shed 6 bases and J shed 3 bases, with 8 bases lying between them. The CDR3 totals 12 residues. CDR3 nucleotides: TGTGCCAGCAGCCTCAGCGACACTGAAGCTTTCTTT. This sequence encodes CASSLSDTEAFF.